The 26 T cell receptor beta chains reported below all come from one sample, sequenced in a study of lymphopenia after photon versus proton radiotherapy. Method: immunoSEQ multiplex PCR; TCRdb's copy keeps in-frame clones and lacks some. The sample records some 42,000 clones, approximately 82% being singletons. The sequencing here drew on peripheral blood, taken from a patient treated with proton-based radiotherapy. The receptors here all came from a woman between 65 and 79 years old with pancreatic cancer.

As for this clone: In the same sample, other DNA sequences code for this CDR3. V is TRBV28 and J is TRBJ2-3; D may match TRBD1 or TRBD2 (5 bases each). V shed 6 bases and J shed 0 bases, with 13 bases lying between them. Germline V gene data show CDR1 as MDHEN and CDR2 as SYDVKM. The CDR3 has 15 residues. CDR3 region: CASSTGSGSTDTQYF. CDR3 DNA sequence: TGTGCCAGCAGCACAGGAAGCGGAAGCACAGATACGCAGTATTTT.

CDR3 coding DNA: TGTGCCAGTAGTTCCGGGGCCCTTACTAATCAGCCCCAGCATTTT. This encodes CASSSGALTNQPQHF. The V gene is TRBV19, the J gene TRBJ1-5; a weak D match, TRBD1 (5 bases). The CDR3 has 15 residues. Germline V gene sequence: CDR1 LNHDA, CDR2 SQIVND (reference sequence). V was shortened by 5 bases and J by 4 bases, with 15 bases between the two germline ends.

This chain links TRBV28 with TRBJ1-4; D is uncertain. Per the germline V gene, CDR1 is MDHEN and CDR2 is SYDVKM. Trimming took 7 bases from V and 7 from J, leaving 13 bases between them. CDR3 length: 13 residues. Written as DNA, the CDR3 is TGTGCCAGCACGACCGGGAGAAGTGAAAAACTGTTTTTT. Its translation is CASTTGRSEKLFF.

This sequence joins TRBV9 and TRBJ2-1; D remains ambiguous. Germline-derived CDR1 and CDR2 are SGDLS and YYNGEE. The CDR3 consists of 16 residues. Trimming cost V 3 bases and J 2 bases, with 15 bases left between them. CDR3 residues: CASSARTVITYNEQFF. In DNA form, the CDR3 reads TGTGCCAGCAGCGCTAGGACGGTGATAACCTACAATGAGCAGTTCTTC.

The J gene is TRBJ2-4, the V gene TRBV6-4; D is possibly TRBD2 (5 bases). Germline values: CDR1 MRHNA, CDR2 SNTAGT. This CDR3 is 15 amino acids long. V was shortened by 5 bases and J by 0 bases, with 11 bases between the two germline ends. The CDR3, as DNA: TGTGCCAGCAGTCTACTCAGCGGAGCCAAAAACATTCAGTACTTC. The encoded protein is CASSLLSGAKNIQYF.

This clone was counted once. V gene TRBV29-1 combines with J gene TRBJ1-1; D unresolved. Trimming took off 4 bases at V and 0 bases at J, with 9 bases between the two ends. This CDR3 spans 13 amino acids. CDR1 SQVTM and CDR2 ANQGSEA come from the germline V gene. For the CDR3, the DNA is TGCAGCGTTGTGTTGGGGATGAACACTGAAGCTTTCTTT. Translation gives CSVVLGMNTEAFF.

The gene calls are TRBV29-1 and TRBJ2-1; 8 bases line up with TRBD2. Germline V lookup: CDR1 SQVTM, CDR2 ANQGSEA. The CDR3 is 14 amino acids. V lost 5 bases, J lost 0 bases, and 3 bases stayed unmatched. The CDR3 coding sequence is TGCAGCGTTTCCAGCGGGAGCTCCTACAATGAGCAGTTCTTC. Its protein is CSVSSGSSYNEQFF.

The V gene is TRBV5-1, the J gene TRBJ2-1, with D possibly TRBD2 on 5 matching bases. V lost 0 bases and J 6 bases, leaving 16 bases between the germline ends. The germline V gene has CDR1 SGHRS and CDR2 YFSETQ. The CDR3 is 16 residues long. The CDR3 DNA reads TGCGCCAGCAGCTTGGCCCGAGAGAGAGGAGGCAATGAGCAGTTCTTC. It is translated as CASSLARERGGNEQFF.

This chain uses TRBV28 with TRBJ2-7; perhaps D is TRBD1 or TRBD2 (5 bases each). The CDR3 is made up of 12 amino acids. Trimming cost V 3 bases and J 4 bases, with 7 bases left between them. The germline gives CDR1 MDHEN, CDR2 SYDVKM. CDR3 sequence (DNA): TGTGCCAGCAGTTTCGAGGGGTACGAGCAGTACTTC. It encodes CASSFEGYEQYF.

This clone was counted between two and nine times. CDR3 bases: TGTGCCACCAGCAGAGATATCGCCGGAGGGGCGTATGGCTACACCTTC. It codes for CATSRDIAGGAYGYTF. This sequence joins TRBV15 and TRBJ1-2, with D tentatively TRBD1 (5 bases). The germline V gene encodes CDR1 LNHNV and CDR2 YYDKDF (reference sequence). The CDR3 extends over 16 amino acids. The V end was cut by 0 bases, the J end by 5 bases, with 16 bases between.

The chain is built from TRBV28 and TRBJ1-1; D gene uncertain. This CDR3 contains 12 residues. CDR1 and CDR2 from the germline V gene are MDHEN and SYDVKM. Trimming stripped 6 bases from V and 1 base from J, with 6 bases between. The CDR3 loop reads CASSTRNTEAFF. Here the CDR3 DNA reads TGTGCCAGCAGCACTAGGAACACTGAAGCTTTCTTT. Combining the CDR3 with reference TRBV28 and TRBJ1-1 gives the whole variable domain DVKVTQSSRYLVKRTGEKVFLECVQDMDHENMFWYRQDPGLGLRLIYFSYDVKMKEKGDIPEGYSVSREKKERFSLILESASTNQTSMYLCASSTRNTEAFFGQGTRLTVV.

This clone was observed a single time. J is TRBJ1-4 and V is TRBV2, with D hard to call. With 5 bases removed from V and 8 bases from J, the gap between germline ends came to 12 bases. The CDR3 consists of 13 residues. Per the germline V gene, CDR1 is SNHLY and CDR2 is FYNNEI. CDR3 sequence (DNA): TGTGCCAGCAGTAGTACCGGGAGCGAAAAACTGTTTTTT. This gives the protein CASSSTGSEKLFF.

Notes on this clone: Other DNA sequences in this specimen translate into the identical CDR3. The gene calls are TRBV7-9 and TRBJ1-5; D remains unclear. Trimming took 3 bases from V and 5 from J, leaving 8 bases between them. There are 13 residues in the CDR3. CDR1 SEHNR and CDR2 FQNEAQ come from the germline V gene (reference sequence). As DNA, the CDR3 is TGTGCCAGCAGCTTTGGCGGGGATCAGCCCCAGCATTTT. Translated: CASSFGGDQPQHF.

This clone was picked up one time. The chain recombines TRBV27 with TRBJ2-7, with D perhaps assigned TRBD1 or TRBD2 (5 bases each). The CDR3 runs to 13 residues. Deletions cut 8 bases from V and 2 bases from J, with 13 bases between. Looked up from germline, CDR1 is MNHEY and CDR2 is SMNVEV (reference sequence). CDR3 nucleotides: TGTGCCAGCGCCCGGGACGGAGCCTACGAGCAGTACTTC. The encoded protein is CASARDGAYEQYF.

The CDR3 sequence is CASSLVGVAGENEQFF. The CDR3 DNA reads as TGTGCCAGCAGCTTAGTAGGGGTAGCGGGAGAGAATGAGCAGTTCTTC. The V gene is TRBV11-3, the J gene TRBJ2-1; 9 bases are a match to TRBD2. The germline gives CDR1 SGHNT, CDR2 YENEEA. The V and J ends lost 1 base and 7 bases, in that order; junction bases with no gene match: 8. This CDR3 is built from 16 residues.

This chain uses TRBV9 with TRBJ1-5; 8 bases fit TRBD1. This CDR3 has 15 amino acids. Germline-derived CDR1 and CDR2 are SGDLS and YYNGEE. V gave up 7 bases and J gave up 5 bases; unmatched junction bases: 11. The CDR3 here is CASRDGTGGYQPQHF. CDR3 DNA sequence: TGTGCCAGCCGCGACGGTACAGGGGGGTATCAGCCCCAGCATTTT. Combining the CDR3 with reference TRBV9 and TRBJ1-5 gives the whole variable domain DSGVTQTPKHLITATGQRVTLRCSPRSGDLSVYWYQQSLDQGLQFLIQYYNGEERAKGNILERFSAQQFPDLHSELNLSSLELGDSALYFCASRDGTGGYQPQHFGDGTRLSIL.

The V gene is TRBV5-1, the J gene TRBJ2-7; D not certain. Germline CDR1 and CDR2: SGHRS and YFSETQ. V shed 6 bases and J shed 0 bases, with 10 bases lying between them. This CDR3 spans 13 amino acids. For the CDR3, the DNA is TGCGCCAGCAAGGAGAGGACCTCCTACGAGCAGTACTTC. Its protein product is CASKERTSYEQYF.

The V gene is TRBV29-1, the J gene TRBJ2-2; 13 bases are a match to TRBD2. This CDR3 has 14 amino acids. Germline CDR1 SQVTM, CDR2 ANQGSEA. The V segment lost 6 bases and the J segment 4 bases; nucleotides outside the gene matches: 2. The CDR3 coding sequence is TGCAGCGTCGGACTAGCGGGAGTCACCGGGGAGCTGTTTTTT. Its protein is CSVGLAGVTGELFF.

This rearrangement joins TRBV29-1 to TRBJ2-5; 8 bases are shared with TRBD2. Trimming removed 7 bases from V and 5 bases from J; junction bases left unmatched: 0. Germline CDR1 reads SQVTM; CDR2 reads ANQGSEA. The CDR3 is 10 residues long. For the CDR3, the DNA is TGCAGCGGCGGGGGGGAGACCCAGTACTTC. This translates into CSGGGETQYF.

This clone was counted only a few times. This sequence joins TRBV7-9 and TRBJ2-7; the D gene is possibly TRBD2 (6 bases). The CDR3 extends over 16 amino acids. CDR1 is SEHNR, CDR2 FQNEAQ, per germline (reference sequence). The V gene lost 2 bases and the J gene lost 0 bases, with 14 bases spanning the gap. This CDR3 reads CASSLQAGKSSYEQYF. DNA for the CDR3: TGTGCCAGCAGCTTACAGGCGGGGAAGAGCTCCTACGAGCAGTACTTC.

The chain combines TRBV4-2 with TRBJ2-2; no reliable D call. The germline V gene encodes CDR1 LGHNA and CDR2 YNFKEQ. This CDR3 has 13 amino acids. The V end lost 1 base, the J end lost 5 bases, and 5 bases lay between the germline ends. CDR3 amino acids: CASSQGGTGELFF. CDR3 in DNA: TGTGCCAGCAGCCAAGGGGGTACCGGGGAGCTGTTTTTT.

This clone occurred a few times. The V and J genes are TRBV28 and TRBJ1-5; no reliable D call. V was trimmed by 2 bases and J by 4 bases, leaving 9 bases between them. Germline CDR1 is MDHEN and CDR2 is SYDVKM. CDR3 length: 14 amino acids. In DNA form, the CDR3 reads TGTGCCAGCAGTTTAACCGGGAAAAATCAGCCCCAGCATTTT. Translating it yields CASSLTGKNQPQHF.

This clone has only one observation. This rearrangement joins TRBV5-6 to TRBJ2-3; D perhaps matches TRBD1 (5 bases). The V gene's germline CDR1 is SGHDT and CDR2 YYEEEE. V was clipped by 1 base and J by 4 bases, with 19 bases between them. The CDR3 runs to 17 residues. CDR3 region: CASSLRGSPIGADTQYF. The CDR3 bases are TGTGCCAGCAGCTTGAGGGGATCTCCCATTGGTGCAGATACGCAGTATTTT.

The chain uses TRBV28 and TRBJ1-5, with D possibly TRBD1 on 5 matching bases. Trimming pared 6 bases from V and 2 bases from J, leaving 14 bases between. This CDR3 region has 15 residues. Per the germline V gene, CDR1 is MDHEN and CDR2 is SYDVKM. The CDR3 reads CASRAGDSGNQPQHF. CDR3 nucleotides: TGTGCCAGCAGGGCGGGGGATTCGGGCAATCAGCCCCAGCATTTT.

The chain recombines TRBV30 with TRBJ1-5, with D unresolved. Germline V gene lookup returns CDR1 GTSNPN and CDR2 SVGIG (reference sequence). V was clipped by 1 base and J by 0 bases, with 4 bases between them. This CDR3 spans 13 amino acids. CDR3 region: CAWSDNSNQPQHF. DNA for the CDR3: TGTGCCTGGAGTGACAATAGCAATCAGCCCCAGCATTTT.

The chain recombines TRBV19 with TRBJ2-2; 10 nucleotides agree with TRBD2. With V trimmed by 9 bases and J by 5 bases, 12 bases remained unmatched. Germline CDR1 is LNHDA and CDR2 is SQIVND (reference sequence). The CDR3 contains 16 residues. CDR3 coding DNA: TGTGCCAGCGCTCCGAGCAGCGGGAGGGGGACCGGGGAGCTGTTTTTT. It is translated as CASAPSSGRGTGELFF.